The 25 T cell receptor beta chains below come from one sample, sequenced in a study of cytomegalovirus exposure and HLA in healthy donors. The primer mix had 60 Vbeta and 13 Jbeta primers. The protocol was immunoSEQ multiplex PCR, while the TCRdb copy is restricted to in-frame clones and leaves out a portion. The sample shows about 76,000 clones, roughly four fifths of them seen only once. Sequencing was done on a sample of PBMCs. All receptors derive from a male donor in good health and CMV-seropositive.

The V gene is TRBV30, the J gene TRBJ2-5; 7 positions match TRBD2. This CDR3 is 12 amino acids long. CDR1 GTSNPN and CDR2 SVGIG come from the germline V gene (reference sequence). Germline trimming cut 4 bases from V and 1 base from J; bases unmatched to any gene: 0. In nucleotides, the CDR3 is TGTGCCTGGACTAGCGGCCAAGAGACCCAGTACTTC. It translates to CAWTSGQETQYF.

In DNA form, the CDR3 reads TGTGCCAGCAGGGGGGCTGGCGTTCCAGGGAACCACGAGCAGTACTTC. Translating gives CASRGAGVPGNHEQYF. This chain joins TRBV7-9 and TRBJ2-7, with a tentative D call TRBD1 (6 bases). V lost 6 bases and J lost 5, with 23 bases in between. The CDR3 is 16 residues long. CDR1 is SEHNR, CDR2 FQNEAQ, per germline (reference sequence).

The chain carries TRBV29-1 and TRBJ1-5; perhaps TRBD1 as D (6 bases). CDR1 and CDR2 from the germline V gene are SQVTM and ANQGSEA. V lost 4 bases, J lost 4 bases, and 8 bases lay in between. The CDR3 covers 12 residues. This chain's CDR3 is CSVAGANQPQHF. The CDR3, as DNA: TGCAGCGTTGCAGGGGCTAATCAGCCCCAGCATTTT.

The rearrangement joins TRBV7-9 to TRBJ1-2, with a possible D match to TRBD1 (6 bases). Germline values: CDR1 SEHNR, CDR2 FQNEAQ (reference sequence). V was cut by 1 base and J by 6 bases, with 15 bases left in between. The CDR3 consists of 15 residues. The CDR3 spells CASSLVQGVGNGYTF. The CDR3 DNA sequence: TGTGCCAGCAGCTTAGTACAGGGAGTAGGAAATGGCTACACCTTC.

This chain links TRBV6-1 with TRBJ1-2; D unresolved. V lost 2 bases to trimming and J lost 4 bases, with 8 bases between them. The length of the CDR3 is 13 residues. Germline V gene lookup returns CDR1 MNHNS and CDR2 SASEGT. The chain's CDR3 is CASSESAVYGYTF. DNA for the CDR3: TGTGCCAGCAGTGAATCCGCGGTCTATGGCTACACCTTC.

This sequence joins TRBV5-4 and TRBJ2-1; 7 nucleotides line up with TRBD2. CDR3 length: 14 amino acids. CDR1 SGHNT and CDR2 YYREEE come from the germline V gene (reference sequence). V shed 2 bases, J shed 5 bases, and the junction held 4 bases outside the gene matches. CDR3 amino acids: CASSFGGGNNEQFF. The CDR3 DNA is TGTGCCAGCAGCTTTGGCGGGGGTAACAATGAGCAGTTCTTC.

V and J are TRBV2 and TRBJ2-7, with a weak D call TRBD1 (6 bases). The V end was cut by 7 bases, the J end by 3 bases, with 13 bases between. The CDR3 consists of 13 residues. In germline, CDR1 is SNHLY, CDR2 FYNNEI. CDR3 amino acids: CASTGAGVYEQYF. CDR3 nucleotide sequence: TGTGCCAGCACCGGAGCAGGGGTCTACGAGCAGTACTTC.

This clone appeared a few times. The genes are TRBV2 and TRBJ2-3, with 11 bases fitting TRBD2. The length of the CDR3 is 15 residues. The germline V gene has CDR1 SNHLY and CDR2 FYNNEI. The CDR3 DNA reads TGTGCTATTCGAGGACTAGCGGGCAGCACAGATACGCAGTATTTT. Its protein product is CAIRGLAGSTDTQYF.

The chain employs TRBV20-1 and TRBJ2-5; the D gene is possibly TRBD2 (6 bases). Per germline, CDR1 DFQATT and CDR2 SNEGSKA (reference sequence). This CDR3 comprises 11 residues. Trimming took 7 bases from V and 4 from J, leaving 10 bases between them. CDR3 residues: CSGGGSETQYF. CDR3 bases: TGCAGTGGGGGAGGCTCAGAGACCCAGTACTTC.

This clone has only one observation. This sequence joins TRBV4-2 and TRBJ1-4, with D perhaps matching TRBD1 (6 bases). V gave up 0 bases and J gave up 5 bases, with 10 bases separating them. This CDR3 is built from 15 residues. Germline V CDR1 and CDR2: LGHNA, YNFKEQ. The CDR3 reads CASSQDETGNEKLFF. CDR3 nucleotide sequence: TGTGCCAGCAGCCAAGACGAGACAGGAAATGAAAAACTGTTTTTT.

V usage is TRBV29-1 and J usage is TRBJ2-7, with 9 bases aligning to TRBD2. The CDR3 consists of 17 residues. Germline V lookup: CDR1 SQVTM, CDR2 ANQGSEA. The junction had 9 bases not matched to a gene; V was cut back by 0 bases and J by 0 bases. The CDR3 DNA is TGCAGCGTTGAAGATCGGGGGGTTAGCGGGAGCTCCTACGAGCAGTACTTC. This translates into CSVEDRGVSGSSYEQYF.

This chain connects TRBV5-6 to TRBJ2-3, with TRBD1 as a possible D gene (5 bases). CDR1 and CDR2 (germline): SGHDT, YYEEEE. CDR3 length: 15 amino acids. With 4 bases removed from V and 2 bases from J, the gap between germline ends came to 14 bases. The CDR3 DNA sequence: TGTGCCAGCAGCCCAAGGACACTAAACACAGATACGCAGTATTTT. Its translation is CASSPRTLNTDTQYF.

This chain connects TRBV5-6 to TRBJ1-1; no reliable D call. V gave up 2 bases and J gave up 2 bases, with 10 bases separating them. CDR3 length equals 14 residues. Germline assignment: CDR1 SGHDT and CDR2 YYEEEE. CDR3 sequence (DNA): TGTGCCAGCAGCTTCATCGCAGTTAACACTGAAGCTTTCTTT. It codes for CASSFIAVNTEAFF.

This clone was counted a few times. The CDR3 here is CASSPRDRHYEQYF. Here the CDR3 DNA reads TGTGCCAGCAGCCCGCGGGACAGACATTACGAGCAGTACTTC. The J gene is TRBJ2-7, the V gene TRBV5-4; tentatively, D is TRBD1 (7 bases). CDR3 size: 14 residues. Trimming took off 4 bases at V and 4 bases at J, with 15 bases between the two ends. CDR1 SGHNT and CDR2 YYREEE come from the germline V gene (reference sequence).

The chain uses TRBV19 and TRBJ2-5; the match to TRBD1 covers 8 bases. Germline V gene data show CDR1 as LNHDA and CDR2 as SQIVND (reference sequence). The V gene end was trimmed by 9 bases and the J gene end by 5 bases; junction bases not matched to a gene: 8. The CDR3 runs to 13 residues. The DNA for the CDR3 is TGTGCCAGGGATGGACAGGGTGGGGAGACCCAGTACTTC. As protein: CARDGQGGETQYF.

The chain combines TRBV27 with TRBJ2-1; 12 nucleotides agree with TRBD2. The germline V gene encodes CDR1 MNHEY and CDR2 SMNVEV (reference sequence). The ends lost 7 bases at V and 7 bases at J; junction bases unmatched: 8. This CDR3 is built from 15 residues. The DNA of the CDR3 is TGTGCCAGCACTACCCGCGGGACTAGCGGGAATGAGCAGTTCTTC. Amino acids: CASTTRGTSGNEQFF.

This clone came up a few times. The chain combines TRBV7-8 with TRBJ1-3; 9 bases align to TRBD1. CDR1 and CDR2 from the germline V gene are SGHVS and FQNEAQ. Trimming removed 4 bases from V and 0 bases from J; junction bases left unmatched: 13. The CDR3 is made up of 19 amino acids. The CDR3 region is CASSSTFRDRAFSGNTIYF. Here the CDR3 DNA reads TGTGCCAGCAGCTCTACTTTCCGGGACAGGGCTTTCTCTGGAAACACCATATATTTT.

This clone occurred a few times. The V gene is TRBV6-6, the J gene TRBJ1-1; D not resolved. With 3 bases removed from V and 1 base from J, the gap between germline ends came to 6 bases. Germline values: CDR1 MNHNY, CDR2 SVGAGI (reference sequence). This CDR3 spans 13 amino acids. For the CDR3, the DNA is TGTGCCAGCAGTTATGGGCAGAACACTGAAGCTTTCTTT. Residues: CASSYGQNTEAFF.

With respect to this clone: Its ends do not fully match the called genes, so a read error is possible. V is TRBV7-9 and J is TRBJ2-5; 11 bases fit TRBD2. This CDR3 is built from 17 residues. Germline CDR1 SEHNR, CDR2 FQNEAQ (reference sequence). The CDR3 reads CSSSSNSGGAILETQYF. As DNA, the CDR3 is TGTTCCAGCAGCTCCAATAGCGGGGGGGCGATCCTAGAGACCCAGTACTTC.

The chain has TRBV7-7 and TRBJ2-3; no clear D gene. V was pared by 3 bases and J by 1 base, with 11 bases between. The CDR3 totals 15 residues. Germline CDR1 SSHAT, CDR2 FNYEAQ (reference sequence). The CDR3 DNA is TGTGCCAGCAGCTTGTCATACGGAGGCACAGATACGCAGTATTTT. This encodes CASSLSYGGTDTQYF.

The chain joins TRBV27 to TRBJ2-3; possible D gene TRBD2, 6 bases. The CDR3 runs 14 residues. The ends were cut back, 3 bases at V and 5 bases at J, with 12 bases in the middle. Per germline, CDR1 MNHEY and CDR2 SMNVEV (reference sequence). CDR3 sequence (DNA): TGTGCCAGCAGTTTCGACGGGGGTAGAGATACGCAGTATTTT. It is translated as CASSFDGGRDTQYF.

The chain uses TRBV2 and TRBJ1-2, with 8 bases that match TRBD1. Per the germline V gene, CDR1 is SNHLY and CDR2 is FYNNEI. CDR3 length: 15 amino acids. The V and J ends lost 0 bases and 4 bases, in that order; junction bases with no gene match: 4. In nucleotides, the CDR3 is TGTGCCAGCAGTGAAGCTCGACAGGGGACCTATGGCTACACCTTC. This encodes CASSEARQGTYGYTF.

The CDR3 reads CASTLDRGTDTQYF. In DNA form, the CDR3 reads TGTGCCAGTACCCTAGACAGGGGCACAGATACGCAGTATTTT. The chain couples TRBV19 to TRBJ2-3; 7 bases agree with TRBD1. CDR1 is LNHDA, CDR2 SQIVND, per germline (reference sequence). The CDR3 is 14 amino acids. V shed 7 bases, J shed 1 base, and the junction held 5 bases outside the gene matches.

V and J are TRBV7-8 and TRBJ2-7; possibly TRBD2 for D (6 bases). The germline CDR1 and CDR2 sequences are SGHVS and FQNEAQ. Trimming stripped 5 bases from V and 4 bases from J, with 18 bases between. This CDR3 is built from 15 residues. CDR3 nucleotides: TGTGCCAGCAGCGCCTCGGCGGGGCCGCTGTACGAGCAGTACTTC. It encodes CASSASAGPLYEQYF.

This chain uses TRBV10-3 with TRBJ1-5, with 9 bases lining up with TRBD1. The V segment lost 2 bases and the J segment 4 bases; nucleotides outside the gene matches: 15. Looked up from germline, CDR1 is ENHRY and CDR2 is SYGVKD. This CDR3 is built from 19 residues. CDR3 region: CAISEAPSGLGQGNQPQHF. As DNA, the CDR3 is TGTGCCATCAGTGAGGCACCTTCCGGTTTGGGACAGGGTAATCAGCCCCAGCATTTT.